Presented here are 14 T cell receptor beta chains from one specimen sequenced in a study of blood T cells in healthy people across ages (dated by TCRdb to between 2015 and 2017). The library came from 5' RACE. Sequencing used an Illumina HiSeq 2500. A second about 7 to 11 cycle PCR used a sample-barcoded 5' primer and a J-beta primer mix. The raw public reads went through TCRdb reprocessing: fastp at Q25, MiXCR clone calling, in-frame beta chains kept. When rows share a CDR3 protein, they turn into one entry using the most common DNA and genes. This sample has some 850,000 distinct CDR3 sequences in its table, and roughly 25% of those were observed once. The ten biggest clones cover 3% of the sample. These records were also assigned to another study, of T cells of mothers and their children.

Source material: blood. These receptors were obtained from a boy under 18 in good health.

The chain joins TRBV11-2 to TRBJ2-5; TRBD1 matches 8 bases. The tail of the sequence fits TRBJ2-7 better, so the J call may be wrong. This CDR3 has 15 amino acids. The germline CDR1 and CDR2 sequences are SGHAT and FQNNGV. The chain's CDR3 is CASSLEGGQVYEQYF. As DNA, the CDR3 is TGTGCCAGCAGCTTAGAGGGGGGACAGGTCTACGAGCAGTACTTC.

The V and J genes are TRBV2 and TRBJ1-2, with a weak D call TRBD1 (5 bases). Germline-derived CDR1 and CDR2 are SNHLY and FYNNEI. V lost 7 bases and J lost 6, with 15 bases in between. The CDR3 runs to 13 residues. CDR3 bases: TGTGCCAGCACTTCGGGACGAGGGAATGGCTACACCTTC. This sequence encodes CASTSGRGNGYTF.

This clonotype was observed a few times. The chain uses TRBV12-3 or TRBV12-4 and TRBJ1-2; D gene ambiguous. This CDR3 contains 16 residues. V shed 2 bases and J shed 7 bases, with 20 bases lying between them. The CDR3 reads CASSLFSRVFPAGYTF. Here the CDR3 DNA reads TGTGCCAGCAGTTTATTTAGTAGGGTTTTCCCAGCTGGCTACACCTTC.

The CDR3 is CRAQRGARDTQYF. CDR3 bases: TGCCGCGCCCAGCGGGGGGCGAGGGATACGCAGTATTTT. The chain recombines TRBV29-1 with TRBJ2-3; 9 bases fit TRBD2. The CDR3 has 13 residues. The V gene's germline CDR1 is SQVTM and CDR2 ANQGSEA.

V usage is TRBV28 and J usage is TRBJ2-7, with 12 positions matching TRBD1. Germline V CDR1 and CDR2: MDHEN, SYDVKM. The junction had 6 bases not matched to a gene; V was cut back by 2 bases and J by 4 bases. The CDR3 is 16 residues long. DNA of the CDR3: TGTGCCAGCAGTTTACCCGGGACAGGGGGCCCATACGAGCAGTACTTC. Protein product: CASSLPGTGGPYEQYF. The complete variable domain, with remaining parts taken from reference TRBV28 and TRBJ2-7, reads DVKVTQSSRYLVKRTGEKVFLECVQDMDHENMFWYRQDPGLGLRLIYFSYDVKMKEKGDIPEGYSVSREKKERFSLILESASTNQTSMYLCASSLPGTGGPYEQYFGPGTRLTVT.

V usage is TRBV27 and J usage is TRBJ2-1; 7 nucleotides match TRBD2. Germline V gives CDR1 MNHEY, CDR2 SMNVEV (reference sequence). With V trimmed by 8 bases and J by 9 bases, 7 bases remained unmatched. There are 12 residues in the CDR3. CDR3 sequence: CASGWEGTEQFF. CDR3 nucleotide sequence: TGTGCCAGCGGATGGGAGGGTACTGAGCAGTTCTTC.

The chain recombines TRBV5-1 with TRBJ2-5; the match to TRBD2 covers 7 bases. Germline V gives CDR1 SGHRS, CDR2 YFSETQ. The V gene end was trimmed by 4 bases and the J gene end by 3 bases; junction bases not matched to a gene: 9. This CDR3 has 15 residues. This CDR3 reads CASSEVAGVKETQYF. In DNA, the CDR3 is TGCGCCAGCAGCGAAGTAGCGGGTGTCAAAGAGACCCAGTACTTC.

This rearrangement joins TRBV7-3 to TRBJ2-1, with D perhaps matching TRBD2 (6 bases). This CDR3 contains 14 residues. From germline, CDR1 is SGHTA and CDR2 FQGTGA. The germline V and J ends were trimmed by 5 bases and 5 bases, with 13 bases remaining between them. CDR3 region: CASSPGGAHNEQFF. The CDR3 DNA follows: TGTGCCAGCAGCCCCGGAGGGGCTCACAATGAGCAGTTCTTC. Complete variable domain (other parts from reference TRBV7-3 and TRBJ2-1): GAGVSQTPSNKVTEKGKYVELRCDPISGHTALYWYRQSLGQGPEFLIYFQGTGAADDSGLPNDRFFAVRPEGSVSTLKIQRTERGDSAVYLCASSPGGAHNEQFFGPGTRLTVL.

V is TRBV28 and J is TRBJ2-5; 11 bases line up with TRBD2. The CDR3 has 15 amino acids. After removal of 5 bases from V and 3 bases from J, the junction contained 5 bases not matched to a gene. Germline V lookup: CDR1 MDHEN, CDR2 SYDVKM. The CDR3 sequence: CASSARLAGKETQYF. CDR3 nucleotides: TGTGCCAGCAGTGCCCGACTAGCGGGGAAAGAGACCCAGTACTTC.

The rearrangement joins TRBV29-1 to TRBJ1-1, with D possibly being TRBD1 (5 bases). The V and J ends lost 5 bases and 5 bases respectively, with 15 bases between them. This CDR3 is built from 13 residues. The germline V gene encodes CDR1 SQVTM and CDR2 ANQGSEA. This CDR3 is CSVPRAGMTEAFF. In DNA, the CDR3 is TGCAGCGTTCCCCGGGCAGGGATGACTGAAGCTTTCTTT.

This clonotype was seen a few times. Compared with germline, one end of the junction differs, possibly owing to a read error. The chain uses TRBV7-2 and TRBJ2-1, with TRBD2 matching over 9 bases. Per the germline V gene, CDR1 is SGHTA and CDR2 is FQGNSA. The CDR3 is made up of 15 amino acids. In nucleotides, the CDR3 is TGTGCCAGCAGGGCGCGGAGCGGGGGGCAACACGAGCAGCTCTTC. This encodes CASRARSGGQHEQLF.

A few counts support this clonotype. The CDR3 bases are TGTGCCAGCAGCGTTAACAGGGAAAAACTGTTTTTT. Amino acids: CASSVNREKLFF. The chain recombines TRBV11-2 with TRBJ1-4; tentatively, D is TRBD1 (5 bases). With 5 bases removed from V and 8 bases from J, the gap between germline ends came to 9 bases. The CDR3 covers 12 residues. Germline-derived CDR1 and CDR2 are SGHAT and FQNNGV.

As regards this clonotype: One end of the junction is discordant with germline, which a read error may explain. The V call is TRBV5-1, the J call TRBJ2-5; 9 bases align to TRBD1. The DNA end lines up better with TRBJ2-7; the J call may be wrong. The CDR3 totals 16 residues. The V gene's germline CDR1 is SGHRS and CDR2 YFSETQ. The CDR3: CAGSLEGTGFLHEQYF. The CDR3 nucleotides are TGCGCCGGCAGCTTGGAAGGGACAGGGTTTCTCCACGAGCAGTACTTC.

This clonotype was observed a handful of times. V and J are TRBV5-1 and TRBJ2-2; unclear D gene. V lost 3 bases, J lost 2 bases, and 14 bases lay in between. CDR1 is SGHRS and CDR2 is YFSETQ in the germline V gene. The CDR3 length is 16 residues. This CDR3 is CASSSGRSFNTGELFF. The CDR3 region has the DNA TGCGCCAGCAGCTCTGGTAGGAGCTTTAACACCGGGGAGCTGTTTTTT.